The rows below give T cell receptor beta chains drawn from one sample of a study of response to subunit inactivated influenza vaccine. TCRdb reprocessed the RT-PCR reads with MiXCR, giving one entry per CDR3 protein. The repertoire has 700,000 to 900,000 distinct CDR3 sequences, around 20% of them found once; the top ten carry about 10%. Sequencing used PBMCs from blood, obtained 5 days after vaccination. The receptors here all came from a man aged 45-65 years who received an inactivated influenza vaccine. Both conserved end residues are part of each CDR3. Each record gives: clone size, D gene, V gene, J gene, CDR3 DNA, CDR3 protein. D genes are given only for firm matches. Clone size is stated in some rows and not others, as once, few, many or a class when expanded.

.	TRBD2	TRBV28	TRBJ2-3	TGTGCCAGCAGTTTAGGAGGGCTAGCGGGAGGGCCTGCGGATACGCAGTATTTT	CASSLGGLAGGPADTQYF
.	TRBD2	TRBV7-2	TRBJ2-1	TGTGCCAGCAGCTTAGCGGTAGCGGGAGCTTTCAATGAGCAGTTCTTC	CASSLAVAGAFNEQFF
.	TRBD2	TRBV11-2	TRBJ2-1	TGTGCCAGCAGCTTTGAGCGGGAGATCAATGAGCAGTTCTTC	CASSFEREINEQFF
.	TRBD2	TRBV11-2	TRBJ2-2	TGTGCCAGCAGCTTAGTCGGATGGGGGGGACGGTCGAACACCGGGGAGCTGTTTTTT	CASSLVGWGGRSNTGELFF
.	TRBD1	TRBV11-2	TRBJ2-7	TGTGCCAGCAGCACCAGGGACAGGTCACCGGAGCAGTACTTC	CASSTRDRSPEQYF
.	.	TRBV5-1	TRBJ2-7	TGCGCCAGCAGCTTGGGGGACTCATTCTACGAGCAGTACTTC	CASSLGDSFYEQYF
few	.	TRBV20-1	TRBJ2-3	TGCAGTGCTGGACGAAGGGCTAGCACAGATACGCAGTATTTT	CSAGRRASTDTQYF
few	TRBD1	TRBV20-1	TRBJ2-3	TGCAGTGCTCTTGAAGACAGGGCGATTCAGTATTTT	CSALEDRAIQYF
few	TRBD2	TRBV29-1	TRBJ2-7	TGCAGCGTTGTTGGGACTAGCGGGAGATGGCTTTCCTACGAGCAGTACTTC	CSVVGTSGRWLSYEQYF
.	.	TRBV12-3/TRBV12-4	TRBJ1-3	TGTGCCAGCACTCAGATGGGGCATTTTAACACCATATATTTT	CASTQMGHFNTIYF
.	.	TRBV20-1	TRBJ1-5	TGCAGTGCTAGAGATCTCCTGCACAGGGCTAATCAGCCCCAGCATTTT	CSARDLLHRANQPQHF
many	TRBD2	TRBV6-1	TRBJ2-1	TGTGCCAGCAAACTAGCGGGGGACTTTTACAATGAGCAGTTCTTC	CASKLAGDFYNEQFF
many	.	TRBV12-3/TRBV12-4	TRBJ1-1	TGTGCCAGCAGTTTAGGGGGCCGGGGCACTGAAGCTTTCTTT	CASSLGGRGTEAFF
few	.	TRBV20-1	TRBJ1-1	TGCAGTGCTAGTCGCGGCATGGACACTGAAGCTTTCTTT	CSASRGMDTEAFF
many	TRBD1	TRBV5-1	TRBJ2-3	TGCGCCAGCCGACAGGGGTTGCCTACAGATACGCAGTATTTT	CASRQGLPTDTQYF
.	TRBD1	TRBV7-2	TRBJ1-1	TGTGCCAGCAGCTTAGGAGGGGGCATAGTGAACACTGAAGCTTTCTTT	CASSLGGGIVNTEAFF
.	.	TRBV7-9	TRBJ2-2	TGTGCCAGCAGCTTTGGGGCAGGCCTCACCGGGGAGCTGTTTTTT	CASSFGAGLTGELFF
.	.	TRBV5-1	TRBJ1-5	TGCGCCAGCAGCAGGGGAATTAATCAGCCCCAGCATTTT	CASSRGINQPQHF
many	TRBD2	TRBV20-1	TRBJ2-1	TGCAGTGCTAGAGCACGGACTAGCGGCAGTCCCCCCGAGCAGTTCTTC	CSARARTSGSPPEQFF
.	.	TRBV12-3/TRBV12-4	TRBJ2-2	TGTGCCAGCAGGGCGGCGGGTCTCACCGGGGAGCTGTTTTTT	CASRAAGLTGELFF
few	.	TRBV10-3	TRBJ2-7	TGTGCCATCAGTGAGTTTGTGCTGGGAAATCACTACGAGCAGTACTTC	CAISEFVLGNHYEQYF
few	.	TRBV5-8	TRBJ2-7	TGTGCCAGCAGCTGGGGACACGTCGAGGTTCAGTACTTC	CASSWGHVEVQYF
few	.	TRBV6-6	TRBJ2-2	TGTGCCAGCAGTAACTTGGACGGCGGGGAGCTGTTTTTT	CASSNLDGGELFF
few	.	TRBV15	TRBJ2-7	TGTGCCACCGGGACGGACTCCTACGAGCAGTACTTC	CATGTDSYEQYF
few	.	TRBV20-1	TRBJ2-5	TGCAGTGCTCCCCGGGAGGAGACCCAGTACTTC	CSAPREETQYF
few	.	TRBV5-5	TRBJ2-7	TGTGCCAGCAGCTTGGCTCGGCAGGTTCAGATACGCGAGCAGTACTTC	CASSLARQVQIREQYF
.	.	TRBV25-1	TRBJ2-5	TGTGCCAGCAGTGATTGGTCGGACCAAGAGACCCAGTACTTC	CASSDWSDQETQYF
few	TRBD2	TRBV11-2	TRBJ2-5	TGTGCCAGCAGCTCCCGGACTAGCGGGGATAGAAGGCCGGACGAGACCCAGTACTTC	CASSSRTSGDRRPDETQYF
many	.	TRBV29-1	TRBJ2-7	TGCAGCGTTGCCGGTGGAGGGTCATCCTACGAGCAGTACTTC	CSVAGGGSSYEQYF
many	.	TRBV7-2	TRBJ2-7	TGTGCCAGCAGCCCCTGGGCGTCTGGGGGCTACGAGCAGTACTTC	CASSPWASGGYEQYF
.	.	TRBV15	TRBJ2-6	TGTGCCACCAGCAGAGATATGGTCTCTGGGGCCAACGTCCTGACTTTC	CATSRDMVSGANVLTF
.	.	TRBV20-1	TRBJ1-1	TGCAGTGCTACGAGGGGGGGCGCTGAAGCTTTCTTT	CSATRGGAEAFF
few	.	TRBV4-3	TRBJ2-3	TGCGCCAGCAGCCAAGGGCTCTCGGGCGATACGCAGTATTTT	CASSQGLSGDTQYF